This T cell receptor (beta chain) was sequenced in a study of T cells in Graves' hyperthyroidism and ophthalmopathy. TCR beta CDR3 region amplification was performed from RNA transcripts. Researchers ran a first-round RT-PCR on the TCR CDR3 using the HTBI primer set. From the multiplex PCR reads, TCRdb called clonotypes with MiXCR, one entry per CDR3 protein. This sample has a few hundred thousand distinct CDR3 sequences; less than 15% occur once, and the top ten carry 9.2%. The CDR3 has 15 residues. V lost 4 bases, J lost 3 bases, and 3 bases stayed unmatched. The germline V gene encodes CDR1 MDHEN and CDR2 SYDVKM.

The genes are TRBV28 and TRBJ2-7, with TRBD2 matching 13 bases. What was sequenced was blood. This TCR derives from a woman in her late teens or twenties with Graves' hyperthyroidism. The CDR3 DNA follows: TGTGCCAGCAGTTCACTAGCGGGGGGGCTCTACGAGCAGTACTTC. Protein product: CASSSLAGGLYEQYF.